Listed below are T cell receptor beta chains from one sample, sequenced in a study of human T cells and chemical hapten exposure. TCRdb fed the RACE reads into MiXCR, producing one record per CDR3 protein. The table has some 380,000 distinct CDR3 sequences, roughly 5% seen once. Sequenced material: whole blood, taken in connection with sensitization to the hapten diphenylcyclopropenone (DPC). The receptors were sampled from a woman aged 50 to 65 with alopecia areata. Some clones in this sample may be carry-over from other donors' samples. Both conserved end residues are part of each CDR3. Fields, in order: D gene, clone size, J gene, CDR3 length, V gene, CDR3 DNA, CDR3 protein. A D gene is named only where the DNA matches it firmly. Clone size is shown for a subset of rows, as once, few, many or a class of expanded clone.

>TRBD2|few|TRBJ2-1|15|TRBV4-3
TGCGCCAGCAGCCGGCTAGCGGGCTCCTACAATGAGCAGTTCTTC
CASSRLAGSYNEQFF
>.|many|TRBJ2-4|14|TRBV7-9
TGTGCCAGCAGCTTCGCGGCAGGGCAAAACATTCAGTACTTC
CASSFAAGQNIQYF
>.|many|TRBJ2-3|14|TRBV7-9
TGTGCCAGCAGCTTAGGTGACGGCACAGATACGCAGTATTTT
CASSLGDGTDTQYF
>.|.|TRBJ2-2|13|TRBV30
TGTGCCTGGAGCGTTTATAACACCGGGGAGCTGTTTTTT
CAWSVYNTGELFF
>TRBD2|.|TRBJ2-1|18|TRBV6-6
TGTGCCAGCAGTTACTCGAGGCCTAGCGGGGGGCAAGACAATGAGCAGTTCTTC
CASSYSRPSGGQDNEQFF
>.|many|TRBJ1-1|10|TRBV3-1
TGTGCCAGCAGCCAAGAGGGAGCTTTCTTT
CASSQEGAFF
>TRBD2|few|TRBJ2-1|17|TRBV6-6
TGTGCCAGCAGTTATAATCCCGGGGGGAGCTCCTACAATGAGCAGTTCTTC
CASSYNPGGSSYNEQFF
>TRBD1|many|TRBJ1-4|15|TRBV28
TGTGCCAGCAGCCCACGGACAGGACTTAATGAAAAACTGTTTTTT
CASSPRTGLNEKLFF
>.|few|TRBJ1-5|13|TRBV6-2/TRBV6-3
TGTGCCAGCACCAGGGAAGGTTCTCAGCCCCAGCATTTT
CASTREGSQPQHF
>TRBD1|many|TRBJ1-1|16|TRBV6-6
TGTGCCAGCAGTCCCCGACAGGGGGCTATGAACACTGAAGCTTTCTTT
CASSPRQGAMNTEAFF
>TRBD1|few|TRBJ2-4|14|TRBV10-2
TGCGCCAGCAGTGAAGGTGCAGGGGGAAACATTCAGTACTTC
CASSEGAGGNIQYF
>.|.|TRBJ2-2|15|TRBV5-1
TGCGCCAGCAGCCCCGGACAGACGAACACCGGGGAGCTGTTTTTT
CASSPGQTNTGELFF
>TRBD2|many|TRBJ2-3|15|TRBV28
TGTGCCAGCAGTTCAACTAGCGGATACACAGATACGCAGTATTTT
CASSSTSGYTDTQYF
>.|few|TRBJ1-5|14|TRBV10-3
TGTGCCATCAGTGGGGGGGACGGCAATCAGCCCCAGCATTTT
CAISGGDGNQPQHF
>TRBD2|few|TRBJ2-5|13|TRBV20-1
TGCAGTGCTAGAGCTAGCGGGAGAGAGACCCAGTACTTC
CSARASGRETQYF
>.|many|TRBJ2-3|14|TRBV10-2
TGCGCCAGCACGGTGGGTGGTTCAACAGATACGCAGTATTTT
CASTVGGSTDTQYF
>TRBD2|many|TRBJ2-7|15|TRBV6-2/TRBV6-3
TGTGCCAGCAGTGCTAGGGGACTAGCGGCCCTCGAGCAGTACTTC
CASSARGLAALEQYF
>.|many|TRBJ1-3|15|TRBV7-9
TGTGCCAGCAGCTTAGAGTTCCCTTCTGGAAACACCATATATTTT
CASSLEFPSGNTIYF
>.|few|TRBJ2-5|12|TRBV3-1
TGTGCCAGCAGCCAAGACCTTCAGACCCAGTACTTC
CASSQDLQTQYF
>.|many|TRBJ1-2|17|TRBV27
TGTGCCAGCAGTCGTAGGGGGTGGTTAAGTGATAACTATGGCTACACCTTC
CASSRRGWLSDNYGYTF
>TRBD1|many|TRBJ1-2|14|TRBV11-2
TGTGCCAGCAGCCCCGGACAGGGGGCCTATGGCTACACCTTC
CASSPGQGAYGYTF
>.|few|TRBJ2-4|14|TRBV20-1
TGCAGTGCAATGGGATTACTAGCCAAAAACATTCAGTACTTC
CSAMGLLAKNIQYF
>.|.|TRBJ2-3|16|TRBV6-2/TRBV6-3
TGTGCCAGCAGTTACTCGGGAACTAGAGGCACAGATACGCAGTATTTT
CASSYSGTRGTDTQYF
>.|many|TRBJ1-5|16|TRBV28
TGTGCCAGCAGTTCCCGCGGAAGGGGTCGCAATCAGCCCCAGCATTTT
CASSSRGRGRNQPQHF
>.|few|TRBJ1-1|14|TRBV10-3
TGTGCCATCAAGTTAGGGAGAGGGGACACTGAAGCTTTCTTT
CAIKLGRGDTEAFF
>.|many|TRBJ2-3|14|TRBV5-1
TGCGCCAGCAGCTTGCGGAGCATCACAGATACGCAGTATTTT
CASSLRSITDTQYF
>TRBD2|.|TRBJ2-5|14|TRBV20-1
TGCAGTGCTCCCAGACTAGCTGGCCAAGAGACCCAGTACTTC
CSAPRLAGQETQYF
>TRBD1|.|TRBJ1-2|12|TRBV29-1
TGCAGCGTTACGGACAGGTCGAGAGGCTACACCTTC
CSVTDRSRGYTF
>.|.|TRBJ1-5|15|TRBV9
TGTGCCAGCAGCGTCGGAGGTACCACAGATCAGCCCCAGCATTTT
CASSVGGTTDQPQHF
>TRBD2|many|TRBJ2-3|16|TRBV9
TGTGCCAGCAGCCACACTAAGCGGGGAGGCACAGATACGCAGTATTTT
CASSHTKRGGTDTQYF
>TRBD1|.|TRBJ1-1|14|TRBV7-2
TGTGCCAGCAGCTCACAGGGGACGAGAACTGAAGCTTTCTTT
CASSSQGTRTEAFF
>.|many|TRBJ2-2|15|TRBV12-3/TRBV12-4
TGTGCCAGCAGTTTCTATGGGAGAGGCACCGGGGAGCTGTTTTTT
CASSFYGRGTGELFF
>.|.|TRBJ2-3|15|TRBV6-4
TGTGCCAGCCGTGACTCAGGATTTAGCACAGATACGCAGTATTTT
CASRDSGFSTDTQYF
>.|many|TRBJ1-2|15|TRBV16
TGTGCCAGCACTACAACGGCCCGACAGAACTATGGCTACACCTTC
CASTTTARQNYGYTF
>.|few|TRBJ1-1|13|TRBV12-3/TRBV12-4
TGTGCCAGCACCGACGTACGGATCACTGAAGCTTTCTTT
CASTDVRITEAFF
>.|many|TRBJ1-1|13|TRBV29-1
TGCAGCGTTGTTGGCAGGCTGCGCACTGAAGCTTTCTTT
CSVVGRLRTEAFF
>.|many|TRBJ2-2|13|TRBV6-1
TGTGCCAGCAGTGCCGGGACGGGCGGGGAGCTGTTTTTT
CASSAGTGGELFF
>TRBD2|many|TRBJ2-5|17|TRBV7-3
TGTGCCAGCAGCCCAGGGGAAAGCGGGGGGGCCGCGGAGACCCAGTACTTC
CASSPGESGGAAETQYF
>TRBD2|many|TRBJ2-3|16|TRBV29-1
TGCAGCGTTGCCCCGACTAGCGGTTTCCGGGGAGATACGCAGTATTTT
CSVAPTSGFRGDTQYF
>.|.|TRBJ2-5|14|TRBV5-1
TGCGCCAGCAGCCCGGCACAGGCGGGAGAGACCCAGTACTTC
CASSPAQAGETQYF
>.|once|TRBJ2-7|14|TRBV4-2
TGTGCCAGCAGCCTCGGGGGCTCCCAGGGGGAGCAGTACTTC
CASSLGGSQGEQYF
>TRBD2|many|TRBJ2-3|14|TRBV10-2
TGCGCCAGCAGGGAACTAGCGGGCACAGATACGCAGTATTTT
CASRELAGTDTQYF